This entry lists 10 T cell receptor beta chains sequenced from one sample in a study of blood T cell repertoires in COVID-19. Produced via immunoSEQ multiplex PCR; TCRdb's table is partial and in-frame only. Found here are 200,000 to 250,000 clones, 70% to 90% of them singletons; the top ten hold roughly a tenth. Sequenced input: PBMCs or T cells enriched from blood (not recorded which). The receptors originated from a man aged 25-40 years who had recovered from COVID-19.

This chain connects TRBV28 to TRBJ2-1; D uncertain. The CDR3 covers 12 residues. Deletions cut 3 bases from V and 5 bases from J, with 5 bases between. Germline CDR1 and CDR2: MDHEN and SYDVKM. CDR3 sequence reads: CASSFINNEQFF. The CDR3 bases are TGTGCCAGCAGTTTTATAAACAATGAGCAGTTCTTC.

The rearrangement uses TRBV7-9 and TRBJ1-3; the D is unclear. The CDR3 contains 13 residues. The V gene lost 5 bases and the J gene lost 1 base, with 6 bases spanning the gap. Germline V lookup: CDR1 SEHNR, CDR2 FQNEAQ (reference sequence). DNA of the CDR3: TGTGCCAGCAGCCCCCTATCTGGAAACACCATATATTTT. Residues: CASSPLSGNTIYF.

This clone showed up many times. This CDR3 reads CASSLARQGLRYGYTF. Here the CDR3 DNA reads TGTGCCAGCAGCTTAGCCCGGCAGGGGCTAAGGTATGGCTACACCTTC. The gene calls are TRBV7-8 and TRBJ1-2, with a tentative D call TRBD1 (6 bases). The length of the CDR3 is 16 residues. Germline V gene lookup returns CDR1 SGHVS and CDR2 FQNEAQ. Trimming stripped 0 bases from V and 5 bases from J, with 16 bases between.

The chain links TRBV9 to TRBJ1-4; 7 nucleotides line up with TRBD1. The CDR3 length is 16 residues. J lost 6 bases, V lost 0 bases, and 8 bases had no gene match. The germline CDR1 and CDR2 sequences are SGDLS and YYNGEE. As DNA, the CDR3 is TGTGCCAGCAGCGTAGCTGACAGGGTATTTGATGAAAAACTGTTTTTT. This sequence encodes CASSVADRVFDEKLFF.

The chain has TRBV28 and TRBJ1-1, with 8 bases matching TRBD1. V shed 4 bases and J 0 bases; nucleotides not matched to a gene: 10. This CDR3 comprises 17 residues. In germline, CDR1 is MDHEN, CDR2 SYDVKM. CDR3 loop: CASSSVGQGIMNTEAFF. The CDR3 DNA reads as TGTGCCAGCAGTTCAGTCGGACAGGGAATCATGAACACTGAAGCTTTCTTT.

The genes are TRBV2 and TRBJ1-1; 7 bases line up with TRBD1. V lost 8 bases and J lost 4; bases outside the gene matches: 7. The V gene's germline CDR1 is SNHLY and CDR2 FYNNEI. The CDR3 spans 13 residues. The CDR3 sequence: CASAGTVGTEAFF. For the CDR3, the DNA is TGTGCCAGCGCGGGGACAGTCGGCACTGAAGCTTTCTTT.

The rearrangement uses TRBV10-1 and TRBJ2-1; 13 bases align to TRBD2. V was clipped by 8 bases and J by 9 bases; unmatched bases: 4. The length of the CDR3 is 13 residues. Per the germline V gene, CDR1 is WNHNN and CDR2 is SYGVQD (reference sequence). The CDR3 region has the DNA TGCGCCAGCGGACTAGCGGGAGAGGGTGAGCAGTTCTTC. Encoded protein: CASGLAGEGEQFF.

This clone was seen at least ten times. The chain carries TRBV11-2 and TRBJ2-7; no definite D call. Trimming cost V 3 bases and J 1 base, with 10 bases left between them. The CDR3 consists of 14 residues. CDR1 and CDR2 from the germline V gene are SGHAT and FQNNGV. The CDR3 spells CASSFGRSSYEQYF. In DNA, the CDR3 is TGTGCCAGCAGCTTTGGCAGAAGTTCCTACGAGCAGTACTTC.

This sequence joins TRBV4-1 and TRBJ1-6; 7 bases match TRBD1. Germline V gives CDR1 MGHRA, CDR2 YSYEKL. This CDR3 is 19 amino acids long. Trimming took 4 bases from V and 4 from J; bases not matched to a gene: 16. The CDR3 DNA reads TGCGCCAGCAGCCCGACCCCACCCGGCGCGGGACAGTATAATTCACCCCTCCACTTT. It codes for CASSPTPPGAGQYNSPLHF.

The J gene is TRBJ2-7, the V gene TRBV19; possible D gene TRBD1, 8 bases. The CDR3 is 13 residues long. V lost 7 bases and J lost 1, with 11 bases in between. Germline-derived CDR1 and CDR2 are LNHDA and SQIVND (reference sequence). The CDR3: CASTQGGSYEQYF. The CDR3 DNA is TGTGCCAGTACACAGGGGGGGTCCTACGAGCAGTACTTC.